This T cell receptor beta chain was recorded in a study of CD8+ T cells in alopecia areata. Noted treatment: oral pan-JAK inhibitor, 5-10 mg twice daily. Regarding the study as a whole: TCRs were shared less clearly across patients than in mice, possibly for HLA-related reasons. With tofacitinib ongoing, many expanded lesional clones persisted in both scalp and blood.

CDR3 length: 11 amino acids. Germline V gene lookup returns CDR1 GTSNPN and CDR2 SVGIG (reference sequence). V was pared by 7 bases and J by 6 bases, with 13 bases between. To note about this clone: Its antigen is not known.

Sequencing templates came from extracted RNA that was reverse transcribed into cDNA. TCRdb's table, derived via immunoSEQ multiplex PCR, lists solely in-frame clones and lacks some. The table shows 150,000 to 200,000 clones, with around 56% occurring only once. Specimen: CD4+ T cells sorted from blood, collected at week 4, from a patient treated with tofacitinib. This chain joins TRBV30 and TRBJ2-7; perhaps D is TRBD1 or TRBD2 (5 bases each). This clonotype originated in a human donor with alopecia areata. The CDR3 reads CASRDLSEQYF. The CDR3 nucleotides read TGTGCCTCCCGGGACCTCAGCGAGCAGTACTTC.